One sample yielded the 19 T cell receptor beta chains listed below, sequenced in a study of shared clonotypes between healthy human individuals. The repertoire was sequenced with immunoSEQ multiplex PCR; TCRdb's copy has only in-frame clones and lacks some. The profile shows over 2,000,000 clones, around 93% of them singletons. CD8 cells classed as naive were CD45RO-negative and positively selected for CCR7, excluding terminally differentiated effector memory CD45RA+ cells. What was sequenced was naive CD8+ T cells from PBMCs. These TCRs come from a young man in good health. Some clones in this sample may be carry-over from other donors' samples.

This clone was picked up a small number of times. The CDR3 is CASSETKRPRPNTEAFF. CDR3 DNA: TGTGCCAGCAGTGAAACGAAGAGGCCCCGACCGAACACTGAAGCTTTCTTT. The V call is TRBV6-4, the J call TRBJ1-1; D ambiguous. With 3 bases removed from V and 1 base from J, the gap between germline ends came to 18 bases. This CDR3 comprises 17 residues. CDR1 and CDR2 (germline): MRHNA, SNTAGT.

The chain has TRBV5-1 and TRBJ1-2; 8 nucleotides match TRBD1. Germline CDR1 is SGHRS and CDR2 is YFSETQ. CDR3 length equals 17 residues. V trimming: 1 base; J trimming: 3 bases; junction bases outside the gene matches: 11. CDR3 residues: CASSLSGRTGPDYGYTF. Written as DNA, the CDR3 is TGCGCCAGCAGCTTGTCCGGGCGGACAGGGCCCGACTATGGCTACACCTTC.

J is TRBJ2-3 and V is TRBV9, with 12 bases matching TRBD2. The CDR3 sequence is 17 residues long. V was clipped by 2 bases and J by 2 bases; unmatched bases: 6. Germline V lookup: CDR1 SGDLS, CDR2 YYNGEE. The CDR3 loop reads CASSVAGLAGPTDTQYF. In DNA, the CDR3 is TGTGCCAGCAGCGTGGCTGGACTAGCGGGGCCCACAGATACGCAGTATTTT.

Here the CDR3 DNA reads TGTGCCACCAGCAGCAGACTAGCGGGAGTGTTTAGTGAGCAGTTCTTC. Its protein product is CATSSRLAGVFSEQFF. V and J are TRBV15 and TRBJ2-1; 12 bases are a match to TRBD2. This CDR3 comprises 16 residues. Trimming removed 3 bases from V and 9 bases from J; junction bases left unmatched: 9. Germline CDR1 and CDR2: LNHNV and YYDKDF (reference sequence).

The rearrangement links TRBV29-1 to TRBJ1-1, with D hard to call. CDR1 is SQVTM and CDR2 is ANQGSEA in the germline V gene. V was cut by 5 bases and J by 0 bases, with 10 bases left in between. The CDR3 is 13 amino acids. The CDR3 DNA reads TGCAGCGTTAGGATGCGGATGAACACTGAAGCTTTCTTT. Translating it yields CSVRMRMNTEAFF.

This CDR3 reads CASSLTGARTEAFF. CDR3 nucleotide sequence: TGTGCCAGCAGTTTGACCGGGGCACGCACTGAAGCTTTCTTT. V gene TRBV27 combines with J gene TRBJ1-1, with D perhaps TRBD1 (5 bases). The CDR3 length is 14 residues. V was pared by 3 bases and J by 4 bases, with 12 bases between. CDR1 and CDR2 from the germline V gene are MNHEY and SMNVEV (reference sequence).

The V call is TRBV27, the J call TRBJ1-6; weak D call: TRBD1 (5 bases). Germline CDR1 MNHEY, CDR2 SMNVEV (reference sequence). This CDR3 contains 12 residues. V was clipped by 5 bases and J by 11 bases, with 10 bases between them. Written as DNA, the CDR3 is TGTGCCAGCAGTCAGGGTTCGACACCCCTCCACTTT. It codes for CASSQGSTPLHF.

The chain combines TRBV7-9 with TRBJ1-2; tentatively, D is TRBD1 (6 bases). V dropped 4 bases and J dropped 4 bases, with 16 bases sitting between them. The CDR3 consists of 15 residues. The germline V gene encodes CDR1 SEHNR and CDR2 FQNEAQ (reference sequence). Written as DNA, the CDR3 is TGTGCCAGCAGCTCGAGTACAGGGAGAGTCTATGGCTACACCTTC. Protein sequence: CASSSSTGRVYGYTF. The full variable domain, rest sourced from reference TRBV7-9 and TRBJ1-2, is DTGVSQNPRHKITKRGQNVTFRCDPISEHNRLYWYRQTLGQGPEFLTYFQNEAQLEKSRLLSDRFSAERPKGSFSTLEIQRTEQGDSAMYLCASSSSTGRVYGYTFGSGTRLTVV.

The chain joins TRBV6-5 to TRBJ1-1; 7 bases are shared with TRBD1. V was clipped by 2 bases and J by 2 bases; unmatched bases: 5. The CDR3 has 15 residues. The germline V gene has CDR1 MNHEY and CDR2 SVGAGI. For the CDR3, the DNA is TGTGCCAGCAGTTACCTAAGGGACAGAAACACTGAAGCTTTCTTT. Encoded protein: CASSYLRDRNTEAFF.

DNA for the CDR3: TGTGCCAGCACCCTCGGGCAGGGGGGGTGGGAGACCCAGTACTTC. Translated, it gives CASTLGQGGWETQYF. V is TRBV6-5 and J is TRBJ2-5; D is tentatively TRBD1 or TRBD2 (7 bases each). V was pared by 7 bases and J by 5 bases, with 20 bases between. Germline V gives CDR1 MNHEY, CDR2 SVGAGI. The CDR3 runs 15 residues.

The V gene is TRBV5-5, the J gene TRBJ2-7; D not certain. The CDR3 sequence is 12 residues long. The ends were cut back, 5 bases at V and 6 bases at J, with 12 bases in the middle. CDR1 and CDR2 (germline): SGHKS, YYEKEE (reference sequence). The CDR3 bases are TGTGCCAGCAGAGAATCCGGGCTCGAGCAGTACTTC. It codes for CASRESGLEQYF.

This clone was detected only a few times. The chain has TRBV9 and TRBJ1-5; D gene uncertain. The CDR3 spans 13 residues. V lost 4 bases and J 11 bases, leaving 16 bases between the germline ends. CDR1 SGDLS and CDR2 YYNGEE come from the germline V gene. The chain's CDR3 is CASSPSAASAQHF. CDR3 DNA: TGTGCCAGCAGCCCCTCGGCCGCATCGGCCCAGCATTTT.

V is TRBV15 and J is TRBJ2-1; a possible D gene is TRBD1 (5 bases). The CDR3 covers 12 residues. V was clipped by 8 bases and J by 8 bases, with 13 bases between them. Germline CDR1 LNHNV, CDR2 YYDKDF (reference sequence). CDR3 bases: TGTGCCACCTCCGGTTCCAGGGATGAGCAGTTCTTC. It yields the protein CATSGSRDEQFF.

V and J are TRBV27 and TRBJ1-2; no firm D call. CDR1 and CDR2 (germline): MNHEY, SMNVEV (reference sequence). The length of the CDR3 is 13 residues. The V end lost 3 bases, the J end lost 6 bases, and 11 bases lay between the germline ends. CDR3 sequence: CASSFIGLDGYTF. CDR3 bases: TGTGCCAGCAGTTTCATCGGGTTGGATGGCTACACCTTC.

The chain employs TRBV27 and TRBJ2-7, with a weak D call TRBD2 (6 bases). The length of the CDR3 is 16 residues. V was shortened by 3 bases and J by 3 bases, with 18 bases between the two germline ends. Germline loops: CDR1 MNHEY, CDR2 SMNVEV (reference sequence). CDR3 region: CASSFVSGGAHYEQYF. The CDR3 DNA reads as TGTGCCAGCAGTTTTGTTAGCGGCGGGGCCCACTACGAGCAGTACTTC.

The CDR3: CAWRDRGNEAFF. CDR3 nucleotide sequence: TGTGCCTGGAGGGACAGGGGGAATGAAGCTTTCTTT. This chain joins TRBV30 and TRBJ1-1; 10 nucleotides align to TRBD1. Unmatched junction bases numbered 2, after V lost 3 bases and J lost 7 bases. The CDR3 sequence is 12 residues long. Germline CDR1 reads GTSNPN; CDR2 reads SVGIG (reference sequence).

Concerning this clone itself: In the same sample, other DNA sequences code for this CDR3. The V call is TRBV19, the J call TRBJ2-3; D not resolved. V lost 4 bases to trimming and J lost 0 bases, with 5 bases between them. Germline-derived CDR1 and CDR2 are LNHDA and SQIVND (reference sequence). This CDR3 region has 13 residues. CDR3 residues: CASSTLSTDTQYF. The CDR3 nucleotides are TGTGCCAGTAGTACACTAAGCACAGATACGCAGTATTTT. The whole variable domain, filled in from reference TRBV19 and TRBJ2-3, reads DGGITQSPKYLFRKEGQNVTLSCEQNLNHDAMYWYRQDPGQGLRLIYYSQIVNDFQKGDIAEGYSVSREKKESFPLTVTSAQKNPTAFYLCASSTLSTDTQYFGPGTRLTVL.

The gene calls are TRBV21-1 and TRBJ1-4; TRBD1, the D gene given by the table, was not confirmed from the DNA. TRBV21-1 is deemed a pseudogene. This CDR3 comprises 16 residues. The CDR3 DNA reads as TGTGCCAGCAGCAAAGGAGGAGGGGGCTATAATGAAAAACTGTTTTTT. Amino acids: CASSKGGGGYNEKLFF.

The V gene is TRBV28, the J gene TRBJ2-1; D not certain. Germline lookup yields CDR1 MDHEN and CDR2 SYDVKM. The CDR3 sequence is 14 residues long. Deletions cut 4 bases from V and 6 bases from J, with 13 bases between. This CDR3 reads CASSSIRNSNEQFF. As DNA, the CDR3 is TGTGCCAGCAGTTCAATTAGGAACTCCAATGAGCAGTTCTTC.